The clone carrying this T cell receptor beta chain was observed a single time. This specimen comes from a study of PD-L1 blockade in urothelial cancer. Measured with immunoSEQ multiplex PCR; TCRdb has only the in-frame clones, and not every one. The sample has around 100,000 clones, around 82% seen once. Each patient gave between 1 and 8 samples, pretreatment and on-treatment. The CDR3 has 13 amino acids. Germline CDR1 is SGHTA and CDR2 is FQGNSA. Trimming removed 4 bases at V and 6 bases at J, with 13 bases between. The receptor was isolated from a man aged 50 to 59 with urothelial cancer. This material consisted of PBMCs, taken around atezolizumab (anti-PD-L1) treatment. This chain uses TRBV7-2 with TRBJ2-7, with a weak D call TRBD2 (6 bases). The CDR3 bases are TGTGCCAGCAGCTCCCGACTAGTCCGCGAGCAGTACTTC. Amino acid sequence: CASSSRLVREQYF.